A selection of T cell receptor beta chains follows, all from one sample in a study of OX40 agonist ivuxolimab in advanced cancers. Some clones are missing from TCRdb's copy, which holds only in-frame ones; the method was immunoSEQ multiplex PCR. This sample yields under 15,000 clones, of which 84% are seen a single time; less than 25% belongs to the top ten. Sequenced here: CD4+ or CD8+ T cells sorted from blood, sampled in a trial of the OX40 agonist ivuxolimab. The receptors were gathered from an adult with an advanced solid tumor such as melanoma, head and neck, liver or kidney cancer. CDR3s include the opening cysteine and the closing phenylalanine or tryptophan. A D gene is named only where the DNA matches it firmly. Only part of the rows carry a size: once, few, many, or a class if the clone is expanded.

cdr3_aa cdr3_nt j_call clone_size v_call d_call
CASSTGTALNTGELFF TGTGCCAGCAGCACCGGGACAGCGCTTAACACCGGGGAGCTGTTTTTT TRBJ2-2 few TRBV27 TRBD1
CASSQGLEGYEQYF TGCGCCAGCAGCCAAGGTTTGGAGGGCTACGAGCAGTACTTC TRBJ2-7 few TRBV4-1 -
CASSQDGGTSTDTQYF TGCGCCAGCAGCCAAGACGGAGGAACTAGCACAGATACGCAGTATTTT TRBJ2-3 - TRBV4-1 -
CASSLGYEQYF TGTGCCAGCAGTTTGGGATACGAGCAGTACTTC TRBJ2-7 - TRBV28 -
CSVVLAGDRGLAGANVLTF TGCAGCGTTGTGTTAGCGGGGGACAGGGGTTTGGCTGGGGCCAACGTCCTGACTTTC TRBJ2-6 - TRBV29-1 -
CASRRDRGDSPLHF TGTGCCAGTAGGAGGGACAGGGGTGATTCACCCCTCCACTTT TRBJ1-6 - TRBV19 TRBD1
CAISEGRASTDTQYF TGTGCCATCAGTGAAGGGAGGGCCAGCACAGATACGCAGTATTTT TRBJ2-3 - TRBV10-3 TRBD2
CASRDKGGTGTSGPRDTQYF TGTGCCAGCAGAGACAAAGGTGGCACCGGGACTAGCGGCCCTCGGGATACGCAGTATTTT TRBJ2-3 - TRBV28 TRBD2
CASSFGTGGIQPQHF TGTGCCAGCAGCTTCGGGACAGGGGGCATTCAGCCCCAGCATTTT TRBJ1-5 - TRBV5-8 TRBD1
CASSFGTYEQYF TGTGCCAGCAGCTTCGGGACCTACGAGCAGTACTTC TRBJ2-7 - TRBV5-6 -
CASSFRGSGLHGYTF TGTGCCAGCAGCTTTAGGGGGTCGGGGCTCCATGGCTACACCTTC TRBJ1-2 - TRBV7-8 -
CASSPSMGLQETQYF TGTGCCAGCTCACCCTCTATGGGGCTCCAAGAGACCCAGTACTTC TRBJ2-5 - TRBV18 -
CASSLRPATETGELFF TGTGCCAGCAGCTTAAGGCCGGCAACCGAGACCGGGGAGCTGTTTTTT TRBJ2-2 - TRBV7-3 -
CASSPTGGGGDEQFF TGTGCCAGCAGCCCAACAGGGGGCGGGGGGGATGAGCAGTTCTTC TRBJ2-1 - TRBV14 -
CASSGLRDGSIRNEQFF TGTGCCAGCAGTGGTTTGCGTGACGGGAGCATTCGCAATGAGCAGTTCTTC TRBJ2-1 - TRBV2 -
CATSRDPPGGVPNEQFF TGTGCCACCAGCAGAGATCCCCCAGGGGGGGTCCCCAATGAGCAGTTCTTC TRBJ2-1 - TRBV15 -
CSVEDLVRGGPEETQYF TGCAGCGTTGAAGACTTAGTTCGCGGGGGTCCAGAAGAGACCCAGTACTTC TRBJ2-5 once TRBV29-1 TRBD2
CASSLARAHNEQFF TGTGCCAGCAGCTTAGCGCGGGCCCACAATGAGCAGTTCTTC TRBJ2-1 - TRBV7-9 -
CASSLRTGSNTEAFF TGTGCCAGCAGTCTACGGACAGGCTCGAACACTGAAGCTTTCTTT TRBJ1-1 - TRBV27 TRBD1
CSATDYNEQFF TGCAGTGCTACTGATTACAATGAGCAGTTCTTC TRBJ2-1 once TRBV20-1 -
CASRTGTGAYNEQFF TGTGCCAGCAGAACCGGGACAGGGGCCTACAATGAGCAGTTCTTC TRBJ2-1 - TRBV6-5 TRBD1
CASSEGLAGGPSYNEQFF TGTGCCAGCAGTGAGGGGTTAGCGGGAGGGCCATCCTACAATGAGCAGTTCTTC TRBJ2-1 - TRBV6-4 TRBD2
CASSQALQGATYEQYF TGTGCCAGCAGCCAGGCATTACAGGGGGCGACCTACGAGCAGTACTTC TRBJ2-7 - TRBV4-2 TRBD1
CASSPDRPPRAGVRGEQFF TGTGCCAGCAGCCCTGACCGGCCACCGAGAGCGGGGGTCCGGGGTGAGCAGTTCTTC TRBJ2-1 once TRBV28 TRBD2
CASSFVDRVKETQYF TGTGCCAGCAGTTTTGTGGACAGGGTGAAAGAGACCCAGTACTTC TRBJ2-5 - TRBV27 TRBD1
CASSIRGQGSEQFF TGTGCCAGTAGTATTAGGGGACAGGGGTCTGAGCAGTTCTTC TRBJ2-1 - TRBV19 TRBD1
CASSDGWGSYEQYF TGTGCCAGCAGTGACGGTTGGGGGAGCTACGAGCAGTACTTC TRBJ2-7 once TRBV25-1 -
CATFSYQNTEAFF TGTGCCACCTTCAGCTACCAAAACACTGAAGCTTTCTTT TRBJ1-1 - TRBV10-3 -
CASSLVAVGTDTQYF TGTGCCAGCAGCTTAGTGGCAGTTGGCACAGATACGCAGTATTTT TRBJ2-3 - TRBV11-2 -
CARGSGPEQYF TGTGCCAGGGGGTCCGGCCCCGAGCAGTACTTC TRBJ2-7 - TRBV2 -
CASSPTPRGGDEQFF TGTGCCAGCAGCCCGACCCCACGGGGAGGGGATGAGCAGTTCTTC TRBJ2-1 - TRBV7-3 TRBD2
CASSLAGVRSEQYF TGTGCCAGCAGTTTAGCGGGAGTTAGGAGCGAGCAGTACTTC TRBJ2-7 - TRBV27 TRBD2
CASQGAGSEKLFF TGCGCCAGCCAGGGCGCAGGGAGTGAAAAACTGTTTTTT TRBJ1-4 - TRBV4-1 -
CASSRLAGDLQETQYF TGTGCCAGCAGCCGACTAGCGGGGGACCTACAAGAGACCCAGTACTTC TRBJ2-5 - TRBV5-6 TRBD2
CASSASQGQTEAFF TGTGCCAGCTCAGCCTCCCAGGGGCAGACTGAAGCTTTCTTT TRBJ1-1 - TRBV18 -
CASRGTGRSYEQYF TGTGCCAGCAGGGGGACAGGGCGGTCCTACGAGCAGTACTTC TRBJ2-7 - TRBV6-1 TRBD1
CASSLGPHSTYEQYF TGTGCCAGCAGCTTGGGACCCCACTCCACCTACGAGCAGTACTTC TRBJ2-7 - TRBV7-9 -
CASSVGQGATEAFF TGTGCCAGCAGCGTAGGGCAGGGGGCAACTGAAGCTTTCTTT TRBJ1-1 - TRBV9 TRBD1
CASSKQGEYGYTF TGTGCCAGCAGCAAACAGGGCGAGTATGGCTACACCTTC TRBJ1-2 - TRBV6-5 -
CASSQFFRGLRGSRAARCTQYF TGCGCCAGCAGTCAATTTTTCAGGGGTTTGAGAGGGTCGCGCGCGGCCCGATGTACGCAGTATTTT TRBJ2-3 - TRBV23-1 -
CASKMNQRTSRTDTQYF TGTGCCAGCAAAATGAACCAGAGGACTAGCCGCACAGATACGCAGTATTTT TRBJ2-3 - TRBV28 TRBD2
CASSPIISNEQFF TGCGCCAGCAGCCCCATAATCTCCAATGAGCAGTTCTTC TRBJ2-1 once TRBV4-1 -
CSVESVGYEQYF TGCAGCGTTGAGAGTGTAGGTTACGAGCAGTACTTC TRBJ2-7 - TRBV29-1 -
CATSRGIWDEQYF TGTGCCACCAGCAGAGGTATTTGGGACGAGCAGTACTTC TRBJ2-7 - TRBV15 -
CASSGTGVSYNEQFF TGTGCCAGCAGCGGAACAGGGGTCTCCTACAATGAGCAGTTCTTC TRBJ2-1 - TRBV9 TRBD1
CASSDFRGEQYF - TRBJ2-7 - TRBV25-1 -
CASSESSHYEQYF TGCGCCAGCAGTGAGTCGAGTCACTACGAGCAGTACTTC TRBJ2-7 few TRBV10-1 -
CASSLLTSASSYNEQFF TGTGCCAGCAGCTTACTGACTAGCGCGAGCTCCTACAATGAGCAGTTCTTC TRBJ2-1 - TRBV5-6 TRBD2
CASSPGSLRVGNTIYF TGTGCCAGCAGCCCCGGGTCACTCCGGGTAGGAAACACCATATATTTT TRBJ1-3 few TRBV11-2 -